Listed here are 16 T cell receptor beta chains from one sample, sequenced in a study of identical twins. TCRdb re-called the 5' RACE reads with MiXCR, one entry per CDR3 protein. The sample has approximately 300,000 distinct CDR3 sequences, roughly 9% seen once; the top ten hold roughly 7%. The same data also went into a second study, on yellow fever vaccine responses in identical twins.

Specimen: CD8+ T cells sorted from blood. These receptors were obtained from a woman between 18 and 30 years old in good health.

This chain links TRBV28 with TRBJ2-1; weak D call: TRBD2 (6 bases). The CDR3 covers 15 residues. In germline, CDR1 is MDHEN, CDR2 SYDVKM. V was pared by 6 bases and J by 0 bases, with 12 bases between. CDR3 amino acids: CASSPTSSSYNEQFF. The DNA of the CDR3 is TGTGCCAGCAGCCCTACTAGCAGCTCCTACAATGAGCAGTTCTTC.

The chain employs TRBV5-1 and TRBJ1-1; no reliable D call. V dropped 0 bases and J dropped 0 bases, with 9 bases sitting between them. CDR3 size: 15 residues. CDR1 and CDR2 from the germline V gene are SGHRS and YFSETQ. The CDR3 loop reads CASSLAWDLNTEAFF. The CDR3 DNA reads TGCGCCAGCAGCTTGGCTTGGGATTTGAACACTGAAGCTTTCTTT.

This clonotype came up a few times. V and J are TRBV10-3 and TRBJ2-1, with TRBD1 matching 9 bases. After removal of 4 bases from V and 5 bases from J, the junction contained 15 bases not matched to a gene. The CDR3 is 18 residues long. CDR1 is ENHRY and CDR2 is SYGVKD in the germline V gene. The CDR3 region is CAISGRNRDRARDNEQFF. In nucleotides, the CDR3 is TGTGCCATCAGTGGGCGAAACCGGGACAGGGCTAGAGACAATGAGCAGTTCTTC.

This clonotype was counted only a few times. The V call is TRBV20-1, the J call TRBJ1-2; D not resolved. Germline lookup yields CDR1 DFQATT and CDR2 SNEGSKA (reference sequence). V gave up 1 base and J gave up 5 bases, with 14 bases separating them. The length of the CDR3 is 14 residues. The CDR3: CSARVSRTEYGYTF. CDR3 in DNA: TGCAGTGCTAGAGTCTCTAGGACTGAGTATGGCTACACCTTC.

The sample holds many counts of this clonotype. The rearrangement joins TRBV28 to TRBJ1-4, with TRBD1 as a possible D gene (5 bases). Germline assignment: CDR1 MDHEN and CDR2 SYDVKM. V was clipped by 4 bases and J by 0 bases, with 9 bases between them. This CDR3 has 15 amino acids. The CDR3 DNA is TGTGCCAGCAGTTACGACAGCGCAACTAATGAAAAACTGTTTTTT. It translates to CASSYDSATNEKLFF. Variable domain in full (rest from reference TRBV28 and TRBJ1-4): DVKVTQSSRYLVKRTGEKVFLECVQDMDHENMFWYRQDPGLGLRLIYFSYDVKMKEKGDIPEGYSVSREKKERFSLILESASTNQTSMYLCASSYDSATNEKLFFGSGTQLSVL.

This clonotype has ten or more counts. The chain recombines TRBV7-2 with TRBJ2-7, with 7 bases fitting TRBD2. The germline V gene has CDR1 SGHTA and CDR2 FQGNSA. Trimming at V came to 5 bases and at J to 2 bases, leaving 6 bases not matched to a gene. The CDR3 is 14 residues long. The CDR3 sequence: CASSPGLVAYEQYF. CDR3 bases: TGTGCCAGCAGCCCCGGACTAGTGGCCTACGAGCAGTACTTC.

The chain uses TRBV6-5 and TRBJ2-5, with a possible D match to TRBD2 (5 bases). V dropped 0 bases and J dropped 3 bases, with 17 bases sitting between them. This CDR3 comprises 17 residues. The germline CDR1 and CDR2 sequences are MNHEY and SVGAGI. Written as DNA, the CDR3 is TGTGCCAGCAGTTACTCGGATGGCTCAGCGGCCGAAGAGACCCAGTACTTC. It is translated as CASSYSDGSAAEETQYF.

This clonotype was observed at least ten times. V is TRBV15 and J is TRBJ2-2, with D unresolved. V was cut by 1 base and J by 1 base, with 7 bases left in between. Germline V gene sequence: CDR1 LNHNV, CDR2 YYDKDF (reference sequence). This CDR3 has 15 residues. The CDR3 here is CATSRVLENTGELFF. In DNA, the CDR3 is TGTGCCACCAGCAGAGTCCTGGAGAACACCGGGGAGCTGTTTTTT.

The chain combines TRBV11-2 with TRBJ2-1; 14 bases are shared with TRBD2. Germline CDR1 SGHAT, CDR2 FQNNGV. CDR3 size: 17 residues. The V segment lost 5 bases and the J segment 5 bases; nucleotides outside the gene matches: 8. The CDR3 region is CASSAGLAGGINNEQFF. The CDR3 DNA is TGTGCCAGCAGCGCCGGACTAGCGGGAGGAATCAACAATGAGCAGTTCTTC.

This clonotype has just a few counts. The V gene is TRBV2, the J gene TRBJ2-7, with 7 nucleotides matching TRBD2. CDR3 size: 17 residues. CDR1 and CDR2 (germline): SNHLY, FYNNEI. Trimming cost V 11 bases and J 2 bases; bases outside gene matches: 21. The CDR3 is CAGSKGNAGLGAYEQYF. In DNA, the CDR3 is TGTGCCGGAAGCAAGGGAAATGCTGGACTAGGGGCCTACGAGCAGTACTTC.

This clonotype appeared many times. The chain uses TRBV12-3 or TRBV12-4 and TRBJ1-1, with D tentatively TRBD1 (5 bases). The CDR3 sequence is 14 residues long. Trimming shortened V by 2 bases and J by 0 bases, and 7 bases separated the two germline ends. The CDR3 is CASSLKGLNTEAFF. DNA of the CDR3: TGTGCCAGCAGTTTAAAGGGGTTGAACACTGAAGCTTTCTTT.

CDR3 in amino acids: CASSPYGGETQYF. In DNA, the CDR3 is TGTGCCAGCAGTCCCTATGGGGGGGAGACCCAGTACTTC. The rearrangement uses TRBV2 and TRBJ2-5; possible D gene TRBD2, 6 bases. CDR1 SNHLY and CDR2 FYNNEI come from the germline V gene. This CDR3 is 13 amino acids long. Trimming took off 5 bases at V and 5 bases at J, with 12 bases between the two ends.

The chain couples TRBV3-1 to TRBJ2-7; 9 positions match TRBD2. In germline, CDR1 is LGHDT, CDR2 YNNKEL (reference sequence). The CDR3 contains 15 residues. Trimming cost V 8 bases and J 0 bases; bases outside gene matches: 8. The CDR3 loop reads CASGGREPTSYEQYF. The CDR3 nucleotides read TGTGCCAGCGGCGGGAGGGAGCCCACCTCCTACGAGCAGTACTTC.

In this sample, this clonotype turned up many times. V and J are TRBV10-3 and TRBJ2-7, with TRBD1 as a possible D gene (6 bases). Germline CDR1 reads ENHRY; CDR2 reads SYGVKD. This CDR3 spans 15 amino acids. With 11 bases removed from V and 0 bases from J, the gap between germline ends came to 20 bases. The CDR3: CAHSSPLDSSYEQYF. CDR3 coding DNA: TGTGCCCACAGCAGCCCTTTGGACAGCTCCTACGAGCAGTACTTC.

This clonotype was counted at least ten times. The chain joins TRBV7-9 to TRBJ1-5; 8 bases fit TRBD1. CDR3 length equals 15 residues. Germline V gives CDR1 SEHNR, CDR2 FQNEAQ (reference sequence). J was trimmed by 6 bases and V by 5 bases; bases with no gene match: 9. In nucleotides, the CDR3 is TGTGCCAGCAGCGCTCAGGGGGCTTACCCTCAGCCCCAGCATTTT. Residues: CASSAQGAYPQPQHF. The variable domain in full, with the rest retrieved from reference TRBV7-9 and TRBJ1-5, is DTGVSQNPRHKITKRGQNVTFRCDPISEHNRLYWYRQTLGQGPEFLTYFQNEAQLEKSRLLSDRFSAERPKGSFSTLEIQRTEQGDSAMYLCASSAQGAYPQPQHFGDGTRLSIL.

This clonotype has at least ten counts. The chain links TRBV11-1 to TRBJ2-7; no definite D call. The V end was cut by 1 base, the J end by 3 bases, with 7 bases between. CDR3 length: 13 amino acids. From germline, CDR1 is SGHAT and CDR2 FQDESV (reference sequence). In DNA form, the CDR3 reads TGTGCCAGCAGCTTAGAGTACTACTACGAGCAGTACTTC. Translated: CASSLEYYYEQYF. The complete variable domain, with remaining parts taken from reference TRBV11-1 and TRBJ2-7, reads EAEVAQSPRYKITEKSQAVAFWCDPISGHATLYWYRQILGQGPELLVQFQDESVVDDSQLPKDRFSAERLKGVDSTLKIQPAELGDSAMYLCASSLEYYYEQYFGPGTRLTVT.